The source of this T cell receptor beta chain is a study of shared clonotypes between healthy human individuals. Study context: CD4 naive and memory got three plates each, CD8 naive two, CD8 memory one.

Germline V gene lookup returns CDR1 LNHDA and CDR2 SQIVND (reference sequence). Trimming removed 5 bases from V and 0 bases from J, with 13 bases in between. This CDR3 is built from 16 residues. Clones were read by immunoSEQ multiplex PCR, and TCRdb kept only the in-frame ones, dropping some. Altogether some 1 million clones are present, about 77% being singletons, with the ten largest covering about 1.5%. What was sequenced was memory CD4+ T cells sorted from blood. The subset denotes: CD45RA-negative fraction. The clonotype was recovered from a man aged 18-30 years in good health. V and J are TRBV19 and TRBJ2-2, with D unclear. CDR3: CASSDPGKANTGELFF. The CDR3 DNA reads TGTGCCAGTAGTGATCCGGGCAAAGCGAACACCGGGGAGCTGTTTTTT.